The 9 T cell receptor beta chains reported below all come from one sample, sequenced in a study of T-cell reconstitution after alpha-beta-depleted transplantation in children. Unique molecular identifiers were used in preparing the TCRbeta library. TCRdb used MiXCR to reprocess the PCR reads, holding one entry per CDR3 protein. The table has roughly 180,000 distinct CDR3 sequences, 11% seen once. The source material was PBMCs, sampled before TCRalphabeta/CD19-depleted stem cell transplant. These receptors were collected from a boy aged 2 to 10 with acute myeloid leukemia, due to receive a stem cell transplant.

This clonotype was detected many times. The V and J genes are TRBV5-1 and TRBJ2-7, with D possibly being TRBD2 (5 bases). V gave up 4 bases and J gave up 2 bases, with 7 bases separating them. This CDR3 comprises 12 residues. Germline loops: CDR1 SGHRS, CDR2 YFSETQ. DNA of the CDR3: TGCGCCAGCAGCACGGGAACCTACGAGCAGTACTTC. This gives the protein CASSTGTYEQYF.

This clonotype was counted many times. V gene TRBV12-3 or TRBV12-4 combines with J gene TRBJ2-2; D unresolved. V was cut by 5 bases and J by 3 bases, with 4 bases left in between. The CDR3 runs 12 residues. DNA of the CDR3: TGTGCCAGCAGTAAAGACACCGGGGAGCTGTTTTTT. It specifies CASSKDTGELFF.

In its sample, this clonotype was seen many times. The rearrangement links TRBV5-1 to TRBJ2-7; maybe TRBD2 (6 bases). The CDR3 has 14 amino acids. V lost 4 bases to trimming and J lost 0 bases, with 11 bases between them. The germline V gene has CDR1 SGHRS and CDR2 YFSETQ. The CDR3 sequence: CASSRGAGSYEQYF. CDR3 DNA: TGCGCCAGCAGCCGCGGGGCGGGCTCCTACGAGCAGTACTTC.

In its sample, this clonotype was seen many times. The CDR3: CASSPYTEGTKNIQYF. CDR3 nucleotides: TGTGCCAGCTCACCATACACAGAGGGTACCAAAAACATTCAGTACTTC. This chain connects TRBV18 to TRBJ2-4; D is possibly TRBD2 (5 bases). The CDR3 has 16 residues. Trimming removed 2 bases at V and 2 bases at J, with 13 bases between. CDR1 and CDR2 (germline): KGHSH, LQKENI.

This clonotype was observed at least ten times. The J gene is TRBJ1-2, the V gene TRBV20-1, with D uncertain. CDR1 is DFQATT, CDR2 SNEGSKA, per germline (reference sequence). Trimming pared 7 bases from V and 1 base from J, leaving 16 bases between. There are 14 residues in the CDR3. CDR3 DNA sequence: TGCAGTGGTATGGAACAGAAAATTAACTATGGCTACACCTTC. This gives the protein CSGMEQKINYGYTF.

This clonotype was detected ten times or more. The chain employs TRBV5-1 and TRBJ2-1, with a tentative D call TRBD1 (5 bases). This CDR3 region has 16 residues. Germline loops: CDR1 SGHRS, CDR2 YFSETQ. The V gene lost 0 bases and the J gene lost 0 bases, with 10 bases spanning the gap. The CDR3 loop is CASSLGGGYSYNEQFF. In DNA, the CDR3 is TGCGCCAGCAGCTTGGGGGGCGGCTACTCCTACAATGAGCAGTTCTTC.

This clonotype was found many times. J is TRBJ2-1 and V is TRBV20-1; a weak D match, TRBD1 (6 bases). The CDR3 loop spans 12 amino acids. V was pared by 5 bases and J by 7 bases, with 12 bases between. CDR1 DFQATT and CDR2 SNEGSKA come from the germline V gene (reference sequence). This chain's CDR3 is CSAGTGSNEQFF. CDR3 DNA: TGCAGTGCTGGTACAGGGTCGAATGAGCAGTTCTTC.

Many counts were recorded for this clonotype. This chain links TRBV5-1 with TRBJ1-1; the D gene is possibly TRBD1 (5 bases). V shed 5 bases and J shed 1 base, with 9 bases lying between them. The germline gives CDR1 SGHRS, CDR2 YFSETQ. The length of the CDR3 is 13 residues. This chain's CDR3 is CASRPGTNTEAFF. The CDR3 nucleotides read TGCGCCAGCAGACCTGGGACGAACACTGAAGCTTTCTTT.

This clonotype has a count of ten or more. This chain uses TRBV20-1 with TRBJ1-2, with D maybe TRBD1 (5 bases). V lost 4 bases and J 0 bases, leaving 9 bases between the germline ends. This CDR3 has 13 residues. CDR1 and CDR2 from the germline V gene are DFQATT and SNEGSKA (reference sequence). The CDR3 spells CSATGGSNYGYTF. As DNA, the CDR3 is TGCAGTGCTACCGGGGGATCTAACTATGGCTACACCTTC.